These T cell receptor beta chains were read from a single sample in a study of cytomegalovirus exposure and HLA in healthy donors. Measured with immunoSEQ multiplex PCR; TCRdb has only the in-frame clones, and not every one. The table includes about 110,000 clones, 88% detected once. Material for sequencing was PBMCs. Receptor source: a woman in her 30s in good health and CMV-seropositive. The conserved cysteine and the conserved F or W are not part of the CDR3 here. The order of the fields is V gene, CDR3 protein.

v_call: TRBV30; cdr3_aa: AWSARSNTEAF
v_call: TRBV28; cdr3_aa: ASSHSPGGPTDTQY
v_call: TRBV9; cdr3_aa: ASSVTTTSWYNEQF
v_call: TRBV27; cdr3_aa: ASSLGTSGGAGELF
v_call: TRBV5-1; cdr3_aa: ASSPRTGKETQY
v_call: TRBV5-6; cdr3_aa: ASSLWHAYEQY
v_call: TRBV14; cdr3_aa: ASSQGQGGYGYT
v_call: TRBV7-2; cdr3_aa: ASSLIAGTQY
v_call: TRBV29-1; cdr3_aa: SVAYDRGSNQPQH
v_call: TRBV5-6; cdr3_aa: ASSEPGLALETQY
v_call: TRBV5-1; cdr3_aa: ASTRQGATDTQY
v_call: TRBV7-2; cdr3_aa: ASSFNRGGLDTQY
v_call: TRBV5-5; cdr3_aa: ASIKTGLDTGELF
v_call: TRBV19; cdr3_aa: ASSRGDRRF
v_call: TRBV27; cdr3_aa: ASSSGNNQPQH
v_call: TRBV18; cdr3_aa: ASSPSGVRAGQPQH
v_call: TRBV5-6; cdr3_aa: ASSWGLEAF
v_call: TRBV7-9; cdr3_aa: ASSLLVGAFGGYT
v_call: TRBV7-9; cdr3_aa: ASSPGGGGPQH
v_call: TRBV9; cdr3_aa: ASSHPAGSKSINYGYT
v_call: TRBV29-1; cdr3_aa: SVFRQDKGYGYT
v_call: TRBV5-6; cdr3_aa: ASSLVGPSPLH
v_call: TRBV5-1; cdr3_aa: ASSLTSGGAYNEQF
v_call: TRBV4-2; cdr3_aa: ASSQVSGRDQPQH
v_call: TRBV27; cdr3_aa: ASIGGSTDTQY
v_call: TRBV30; cdr3_aa: AWSVTGPRYGYT
v_call: TRBV9; cdr3_aa: ASSAGTGGDQPQH
v_call: TRBV19; cdr3_aa: ASSSTGVNEQF
v_call: TRBV6-1; cdr3_aa: ASSGQGEKLF
v_call: TRBV11-2; cdr3_aa: ASSSNLRAGYT
v_call: TRBV4-3; cdr3_aa: ASSQDLFGETEAF
v_call: TRBV5-1; cdr3_aa: ASSLFTSEKLF
v_call: TRBV9; cdr3_aa: ASSLTAISGANVLT
v_call: TRBV13; cdr3_aa: ASSTRTSGRPLEQY
v_call: TRBV4-3; cdr3_aa: ASSQGSSPLH
v_call: TRBV5-6; cdr3_aa: ASSEGQGARGNTIY
v_call: TRBV9; cdr3_aa: ASSVGGGANTDTQY
v_call: TRBV5-6; cdr3_aa: ASSLSGLAGVGQY
v_call: TRBV4-1; cdr3_aa: ASSQGLAGRFQETQY
v_call: TRBV6-5; cdr3_aa: ASSAGTGRYEQY
v_call: TRBV6-5; cdr3_aa: ASSPDSTEAF
v_call: TRBV5-4; cdr3_aa: ASSRGLAGSTDTQY